A selection of T cell receptor beta chains follows, all from one sample in a study of T cells after yellow fever vaccination. TCRdb called the 5' RACE reads again in MiXCR, with one record for every CDR3 protein. The data show about 340,000 distinct CDR3 sequences, about 8.7% seen once. The material sequenced was PBMCs, taken on the day of the first yellow fever vaccination. The receptors were gathered from a man aged 18 to 30 who received the YFV17D yellow fever vaccine. The CDR3 runs from the conserved cysteine through the conserved F or W. The D gene is left open where the match is weak. Size values are once, few and many counts, or a class for expanded clones, and some rows have none.

d_call	clone_size	v_call	cdr3_length	j_call	cdr3_nt	cdr3_aa
.	.	TRBV6-1	16	TRBJ1-2	TGTGCCAGCAGCCAGGCGGGGGATCCGCTGGTTTATGGCTACACCTTC	CASSQAGDPLVYGYTF
TRBD2	many	TRBV29-1	16	TRBJ2-7	TGCAGCGTTGAAGGGCTAGAGACTAGCGGGGACTACGAGCAGTACTTC	CSVEGLETSGDYEQYF
.	.	TRBV6-2/TRBV6-3	12	TRBJ2-1	TGTGCCAGCAGGGACGGGTACAATGAGCAGTTCTTC	CASRDGYNEQFF
TRBD2	.	TRBV18	15	TRBJ2-5	TGTGCCAGCTCACCAGTAGCGGGGTTTGGAGAGACCCAGTACTTC	CASSPVAGFGETQYF
.	many	TRBV19	13	TRBJ2-5	TGTGCCAGTAGTATAAGACTATCGGAGACCCAGTACTTC	CASSIRLSETQYF
.	.	TRBV7-9	12	TRBJ1-1	TGTGCCAGCAGCCTAGTTGGGGGAAAAGCTTTCTTT	CASSLVGGKAFF
TRBD2	.	TRBV18	15	TRBJ2-5	TGTGCCAGCTCCCCCAGCGGGGGGGACGGAGAGACCCAGTACTTC	CASSPSGGDGETQYF
.	few	TRBV12-3/TRBV12-4	11	TRBJ1-1	TGTGCCAGCAGTTTAGGATTGGGGGCTTTCTTT	CASSLGLGAFF
TRBD2	.	TRBV13	18	TRBJ2-5	TGTGCCAGCAGCTGGACTAGCGGGGGGGCAGGCATCAGGGAGACCCAGTACTTC	CASSWTSGGAGIRETQYF
TRBD1	.	TRBV12-3/TRBV12-4	15	TRBJ2-3	TGTGCCAGCAGTTTATTTGGGACAGGGGCAGATACGCAGTATTTT	CASSLFGTGADTQYF
.	few	TRBV5-1	16	TRBJ2-1	TGCGCCAGCAGCGACCGACAGTATAGCTCCTACAATGAGCAGTTCTTC	CASSDRQYSSYNEQFF
.	few	TRBV5-4	16	TRBJ2-3	TGTGCCAGCAGCTTGGAGTACTGGACTGGCACAGATACGCAGTATTTT	CASSLEYWTGTDTQYF
.	few	TRBV25-1	14	TRBJ2-7	TGTGCCAGCGCCTCCCCGGGAGTCTCCTACGAGCAGTACTTC	CASASPGVSYEQYF
TRBD2	.	TRBV6-2/TRBV6-3	15	TRBJ2-5	TGTGCCACTATACCCGAGCGGGGGGCAGGAGAGACCCAGTACTTC	CATIPERGAGETQYF
.	.	TRBV7-9	15	TRBJ1-5	TGTGCCAGCAGCTTAGTTGGCACAGGTGATCAGCCCCAGCATTTT	CASSLVGTGDQPQHF
.	.	TRBV4-1	15	TRBJ1-2	TGCGCCAGCAGCCAAGGACCCCTCGCGAGCTATGGCTACACCTTC	CASSQGPLASYGYTF
.	few	TRBV7-9	13	TRBJ2-3	TGTGCCAGCAGCCCCCTGGTGACAGATACGCAGTATTTT	CASSPLVTDTQYF
.	few	TRBV5-1	17	TRBJ2-3	TGCGCCAGCAGCTTAATGGCTTCTCCCGGTTACAGAGATACGCAGTATTTT	CASSLMASPGYRDTQYF
.	many	TRBV20-1	13	TRBJ2-7	TGCAGTGCTAGACCAGGCTCATCCTACGAGCAGTACTTC	CSARPGSSYEQYF
.	.	TRBV5-4	15	TRBJ2-1	TGTGCCAGCAGCTTGCCAGCGAGGTCCTACAATGAGCAGTTCTTC	CASSLPARSYNEQFF
.	many	TRBV7-2	13	TRBJ1-4	TGTGCCATACTGACGGGACCTACTGAAAAACTGTTTTTT	CAILTGPTEKLFF
.	few	TRBV19	15	TRBJ1-2	TGTGCCAGTAGTATTGCCCAGGGCAGTAACTATGGCTACACCTTC	CASSIAQGSNYGYTF
TRBD2	.	TRBV12-3/TRBV12-4	12	TRBJ2-7	TGTGCCAGCAGCAAACTAGCGGACGAGCAGTACTTC	CASSKLADEQYF
.	.	TRBV28	15	TRBJ2-2	TGTGCCAGCCGGAGCGGGGACAGAAAGACCGGGGAGCTGTTTTTT	CASRSGDRKTGELFF
TRBD1	many	TRBV5-4	14	TRBJ2-5	TGTGCCAGCAGCTTGGAACAGGGGAAAGAGACCCAGTACTTC	CASSLEQGKETQYF
.	few	TRBV19	14	TRBJ2-3	TGTGCCAGTGGGGGACCTTACCCCACAGATACGCAGTATTTT	CASGGPYPTDTQYF
.	many	TRBV7-9	15	TRBJ2-7	TGTGCCAGCAGCTTAGTTGACAGTTCCCTCTACGAGCAGTACTTC	CASSLVDSSLYEQYF
.	few	TRBV5-1	14	TRBJ2-7	TGCGCCAGCAGCTTGGAGTTTGTGGTACAGGGACAGTACTTC	CASSLEFVVQGQYF
TRBD2	few	TRBV7-2	16	TRBJ2-3	TGTGCCAGCAGCTTTATAGCGGGGGGGCCGACAGATACGCAGTATTTT	CASSFIAGGPTDTQYF
.	few	TRBV9	18	TRBJ2-3	TGTGCCAGCAGCGTAGCCCCACTCCTACGGCCCCGCTTAGATACGCAGTATTTT	CASSVAPLLRPRLDTQYF
TRBD2	few	TRBV12-3/TRBV12-4	15	TRBJ2-5	TGTGCCAGCAGAGTTAGCGGGGGAAATCAAGAGACCCAGTACTTC	CASRVSGGNQETQYF
.	.	TRBV5-1	12	TRBJ2-7	TGCGCCAGCAGCATTCAGGGGTACGAGCAGTACTTC	CASSIQGYEQYF
TRBD1	few	TRBV28	14	TRBJ1-4	TGTGCCAGCAGTTTTATACAGGGGGACGAAAAACTGTTTTTT	CASSFIQGDEKLFF
.	.	TRBV7-9	14	TRBJ2-5	TGTGCCAGCAGCTTTGGCGTTGGACCGGAGACCCAGTACTTC	CASSFGVGPETQYF
TRBD1	few	TRBV2	15	TRBJ2-4	TGTGCCAGCAGAAAACAGGGGCTAGCCAAAAACATTCAGTACTTC	CASRKQGLAKNIQYF
.	.	TRBV18	13	TRBJ2-5	TGTGCCAGCTCACCGGTAGGGAAAGAGACCCAGTACTTC	CASSPVGKETQYF
TRBD1	.	TRBV5-1	21	TRBJ2-7	TGCGCCAGCAGCTTGGCCTTTAAGTTTCGGGACAGTCCGGCTACGATCTACGAGCAGTACTTC	CASSLAFKFRDSPATIYEQYF
.	many	TRBV5-1	14	TRBJ2-7	TGCGCCAGCAGCTCCGGGGGCGCGGGGAACGAGCAGTACTTC	CASSSGGAGNEQYF
TRBD1	.	TRBV6-5	14	TRBJ1-2	TGTGCCAGCAGTTTACAGGGGGACTCCTATGGCTACACCTTC	CASSLQGDSYGYTF
.	many	TRBV12-3/TRBV12-4	15	TRBJ1-1	TGTGCCAGCAGTTTCCGGGCAGCCCGGGGCACTGAAGCTTTCTTT	CASSFRAARGTEAFF
.	.	TRBV7-2	13	TRBJ1-1	TGTGCCAGCAGCCCGGACCCGAACACTGAAGCTTTCTTT	CASSPDPNTEAFF
.	many	TRBV6-1	15	TRBJ1-6	TGTGCCACGAGGGGGTCGTCGGGGAATAATTCACCCCTCCACTTT	CATRGSSGNNSPLHF
.	many	TRBV5-1	16	TRBJ1-3	TGCGCCAGCAGCTTGGGACCGCAGAGCTCTGGAAACACCATATATTTT	CASSLGPQSSGNTIYF
TRBD1	.	TRBV5-1	15	TRBJ2-2	TGCGCCAGCAGCTTACTGACAGGGGGGACCGGGGAGCTGTTTTTT	CASSLLTGGTGELFF
.	few	TRBV5-1	16	TRBJ2-2	TGCGCCAGCAGCTTGTATGTGGCAGACTACACCGGGGAGCTGTTTTTT	CASSLYVADYTGELFF
TRBD1	few	TRBV7-9	15	TRBJ1-5	TGTGCCAGCAGCTTAGCTGGGACAGATAATCAGCCCCAGCATTTT	CASSLAGTDNQPQHF
TRBD1	.	TRBV12-3/TRBV12-4	15	TRBJ1-6	TGTGCCAGCAGGGGGGGACAGGGGGAAAACTCACCCCTCCACTTT	CASRGGQGENSPLHF
.	.	TRBV20-1	15	TRBJ2-2	TGCAGTGCTAGATCCAACTTATTGGGCACCGGGGAGCTGTTTTTT	CSARSNLLGTGELFF
.	few	TRBV7-9	14	TRBJ2-6	TGTGCCAGCACCTCGGGGGCTGGGGCCAACGTCCTGACTTTC	CASTSGAGANVLTF
TRBD2	.	TRBV18	18	TRBJ2-3	TGTGCCAGCTCACCGGGACTAGCGGGGGTACTTAGCACAGATACGCAGTATTTT	CASSPGLAGVLSTDTQYF
.	few	TRBV12-3/TRBV12-4	15	TRBJ1-2	TGTGCCAGCATATTGGGCCGGAGGGCTAACTATGGCTACACCTTC	CASILGRRANYGYTF
.	few	TRBV24-1	15	TRBJ2-6	TGTGCCACCAGCCGCCAGACCTCTGGGGCCAACGTCCTGACTTTC	CATSRQTSGANVLTF
.	.	TRBV5-4	15	TRBJ2-1	TGTGCCAGCGGCCGCAGGGGAGGTGTTCTCCATGAGCAGTTCTTC	CASGRRGGVLHEQFF
.	.	TRBV15	12	TRBJ2-5	TGTGCCACCGGGAGGGGGCAAGAGACCCAGTACTTC	CATGRGQETQYF
TRBD2	many	TRBV6-4	16	TRBJ2-3	TGTGCCAGCAGTGAAAGAGCGGGGGGCCCCACAGATACGCAGTATTTT	CASSERAGGPTDTQYF